The source of this TCR beta chain is a study of T-cell reconstitution after alpha-beta-depleted transplantation in children. Worth noting for this clonotype: Its target is not known.

Study-wide points: The main origin of T-cell counts and diversity one year after transplant was newly produced T cells. There were reportedly several hundred expanded graft clones from which alpha-beta T cells came about two months after transplant.

Unique molecular identifiers featured in how the TCRbeta library was prepared. Using its own MiXCR run on the PCR reads, TCRdb lists one record per CDR3 protein. The data hold 780,000 or so distinct CDR3 sequences, with roughly 16% observed a single time. This CDR3 is built from 16 residues. Trimming took 1 base from V and 5 from J; bases not matched to a gene: 7. CDR1 SGHRS and CDR2 YFSETQ come from the germline V gene. This specimen was PBMCs, mostly from graft donor cells, taken 360 days after TCRalphabeta/CD19-depleted stem cell transplant. The clonotype comes from a male patient younger than 18 who had a stem cell transplant for acute lymphoblastic leukemia, so the T cells may come from the graft donor. V and J are TRBV5-1 and TRBJ2-2, with TRBD1 matching 8 bases. This CDR3 is CASSLLQGAYTGELFF. The CDR3 nucleotides read TGCGCCAGCAGCTTGCTTCAGGGGGCGTATACCGGGGAGCTGTTTTTT. Full variable domain (outside the CDR3, taken from reference TRBV5-1 and TRBJ2-2): KAGVTQTPRYLIKTRGQQVTLSCSPISGHRSVSWYQQTPGQGLQFLFEYFSETQRNKGNFPGRFSGRQFSNSRSEMNVSTLELGDSALYLCASSLLQGAYTGELFFGEGSRLTVL.